The rows below give T cell receptor beta chains drawn from one sample of a study of cytotoxic CD8 clonotypes in ibrutinib-treated CLL. The repertoire was sequenced with immunoSEQ multiplex PCR; TCRdb's copy has only in-frame clones and lacks some. Of some 200,000 clones listed, just under 80% are singletons. The specimen comprised PBMCs, sampled after 12 months of ibrutinib treatment. The receptors originated from a human donor with chronic lymphocytic leukemia. The CDR3 runs from the conserved cysteine through the conserved F or W. The order of the fields is clone size, D gene, V gene, J gene, CDR3 protein, CDR3 DNA. A D gene is named only where the DNA matches it firmly. The size of a clone is reported for some rows only, either as once, few or many, or as a class for expanded clones.

NA	NA	TRBV18	TRBJ2-7	CASSPVRAPSYEQYF	TGTGCCAGCTCACCGGTAAGGGCCCCCTCCTACGAGCAGTACTTC
NA	NA	TRBV15	TRBJ2-1	CATSPPQAAFSREQFF	TGTGCCACCAGCCCGCCCCAGGCGGCTTTTTCTAGGGAGCAGTTCTTC
NA	NA	TRBV27	TRBJ1-6	CASSPLSSYNSPLHF	TGTGCCAGCAGTCCCCTGAGCTCCTATAATTCACCCCTCCACTTT
NA	NA	TRBV4-1	TRBJ1-1	CASSRRALNTEAFF	TGCGCCAGCAGCCGCAGGGCTTTGAACACTGAAGCTTTCTTT
few	NA	TRBV11-2	TRBJ2-7	CASSYRDTFAYEQYF	TGTGCCAGCAGCTACCGGGACACTTTCGCCTACGAGCAGTACTTC
NA	NA	TRBV2	TRBJ1-3	CASSEVQGGSGNTIYF	TGTGCCAGCAGTGAAGTACAGGGTGGCTCTGGAAACACCATATATTTT
few	NA	TRBV5-1	TRBJ2-2	CASSLAWVSGELFF	TGCGCCAGCAGCTTGGCATGGGTCTCCGGGGAGCTGTTTTTT
NA	NA	TRBV6-6	TRBJ2-7	CASRSQEYEQYF	TGTGCCAGCAGGTCACAGGAATACGAGCAGTACTTC
NA	TRBD1	TRBV28	TRBJ1-3	CATAGRGLSGNTIYF	TGTGCCACCGCCGGGAGGGGGCTCTCTGGAAACACCATATATTTT
NA	TRBD2	TRBV5-1	TRBJ2-1	CASSLPVTGTSGSFYSYNEQFF	TGCGCCAGCAGCCTACCCGTGACCGGGACTAGCGGGAGTTTCTACTCCTACAATGAGCAGTTCTTC
NA	NA	TRBV27	TRBJ1-2	CASSFSVRDGYTF	TGTGCCAGCAGTTTTAGCGTTAGGGATGGCTACACCTTC
once	NA	TRBV19	TRBJ2-7	CASSATSPPLYEQYF	TGTGCCAGTAGTGCGACTTCTCCCCCCTTGTACGAGCAGTACTTC
NA	TRBD2	TRBV6-1	TRBJ2-3	CASYSGRAGTDTQYF	TGTGCCAGCTATAGCGGGAGGGCCGGGACAGATACGCAGTATTTT